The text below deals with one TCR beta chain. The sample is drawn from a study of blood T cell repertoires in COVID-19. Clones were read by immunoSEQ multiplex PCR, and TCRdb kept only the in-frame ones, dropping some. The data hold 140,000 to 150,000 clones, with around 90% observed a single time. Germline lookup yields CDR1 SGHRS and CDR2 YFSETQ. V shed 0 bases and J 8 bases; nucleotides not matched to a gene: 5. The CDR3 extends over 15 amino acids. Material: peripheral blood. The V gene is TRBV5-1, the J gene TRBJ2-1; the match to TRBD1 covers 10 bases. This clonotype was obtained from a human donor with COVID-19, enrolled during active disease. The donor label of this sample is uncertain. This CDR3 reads CASSLGQGALYEQFF. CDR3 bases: TGCGCCAGCAGCTTGGGACAGGGGGCTCTCTATGAGCAGTTCTTC.